The rows below give T cell receptor beta chains drawn from one sample of a study of cytomegalovirus exposure and HLA in healthy donors. Data came from immunoSEQ multiplex PCR; TCRdb stores just in-frame clones and leaves some out. The table has 150,000 to 200,000 clones, around 79% seen once. Material for sequencing was PBMCs. These receptors were taken from a middle-aged woman in good health and CMV-seronegative. Both conserved end residues are part of each CDR3. D genes are given only for firm matches. Not all rows give a size; the values are once, few, many and, for expanded clones, a class.

j_call cdr3_length d_call clone_size v_call cdr3_nt cdr3_aa
TRBJ2-1 15 TRBD2 - TRBV27 TGTGCCAGCGCCCCACGGGGGGGCCCTTACAATGAGCAGTTCTTC CASAPRGGPYNEQFF
TRBJ1-3 17 TRBD1 - TRBV11-3 TGTGCCAGCAGCTTGAGTTACGGACAGGGCTCTGGAAACACCATATATTTT CASSLSYGQGSGNTIYF
TRBJ2-2 14 TRBD2 - TRBV9 TGTGCCAGCAGCCCGGGAGGGGGGACCGGGGAGCTGTTTTTT CASSPGGGTGELFF
TRBJ1-1 14 - - TRBV4-1 TGCGCCAGCAGCCGGGGGGGGACGGTCACTGAAGCTTTCTTT CASSRGGTVTEAFF
TRBJ1-2 17 - - TRBV28 TGTGCCAGCAGTTTATTTTTCAGGGGCCGGTTTAACTATGGCTACACCTTC CASSLFFRGRFNYGYTF
TRBJ1-1 14 - - TRBV27 TGTGCCAGCAGCCCTCGGCCGGGGAACACTGAAGCTTTCTTT CASSPRPGNTEAFF
TRBJ2-4 18 TRBD2 few TRBV2 TGTGCCAGCAGCGACCGCAGGGTAGCGGGGGGCCACGAAAACATTCAGTACTTC CASSDRRVAGGHENIQYF
TRBJ2-3 13 - - TRBV7-6 TGTGCCAGCAGCTTAGGCGCGTCAGATACGCAGTATTTT CASSLGASDTQYF
TRBJ1-5 14 - - TRBV6-5 TGTGCCAGCAGAGACAGACAGAGCAATCAGCCCCAGCATTTT CASRDRQSNQPQHF
TRBJ1-3 14 - - TRBV28 TGTGCCAGCAGACCCGCGGGGGCAGGAAACACCATATATTTT CASRPAGAGNTIYF
TRBJ2-1 16 TRBD2 few TRBV5-1 TGCGCCAGCAGCTTGTCTTGGCGGGGGGACTACAATGAGCAGTTCTTC CASSLSWRGDYNEQFF
TRBJ2-7 14 TRBD2 - TRBV27 TGTGCCAGCAGTTTTAGCGGGGATTTATACGAGCAGTACTTC CASSFSGDLYEQYF
TRBJ2-3 14 TRBD1 - TRBV28 TGTGCCAGCAGTCCCTGGACAGGGGGAGATACGCAGTATTTT CASSPWTGGDTQYF
TRBJ1-6 16 - - TRBV4-1 TGCGCCAGCAGCCAAGATTGGCCAGTCTATAATTCACCCCTCCACTTT CASSQDWPVYNSPLHF
TRBJ2-2 16 - - TRBV5-1 TGCGCCAGCAGCTTGAAGGGGGTGATAAGAACCGGGGAGCTGTTTTTT CASSLKGVIRTGELFF
TRBJ2-7 13 TRBD1 - TRBV5-6 TGTGCCAGCAGCTTGATTGGGCACAGGGGGCCTTCCTTC CASSLIGHRGPSF
TRBJ1-2 13 TRBD1 - TRBV28 TGTGCCAGCTCCGCTGACAGGGTGCGAGGCTACACCTTC CASSADRVRGYTF
TRBJ2-7 12 - - TRBV2 TGTGCCATCCGGGACAAAACCTACGAGCAGTACTTC CAIRDKTYEQYF
TRBJ1-6 14 TRBD1 - TRBV5-1 TGCGCCAGCAGCCTGGACAGGGGTAATTCACCCCTCCACTTT CASSLDRGNSPLHF
TRBJ2-7 15 TRBD1 - TRBV18 TGTGCCAGCTCACCACCGGGACAGGGATCCACCCGGCAGTACTTC CASSPPGQGSTRQYF
TRBJ2-4 12 - - TRBV19 TGTGCCAGTAGCCTCTCCAGGAACATTCAGTACTTC CASSLSRNIQYF
TRBJ1-4 13 - - TRBV14 TGTGCCAGCAGCCAAGATCTAGGTGAAAAACTGTTTTTT CASSQDLGEKLFF
TRBJ2-5 19 TRBD1 few TRBV7-9 TGTGCCAGCAGCTTTGATTGGCGGCTCGGGACAGGAGTCCAAGAGACCCAGTACTTC CASSFDWRLGTGVQETQYF
TRBJ2-7 12 TRBD1 - TRBV6-1 TGTGCCACGTGGGACAGCACCTACGAGCAGTACTTC CATWDSTYEQYF
TRBJ1-2 12 - - TRBV28 TGTGCCAGCAGTTTAATGTCGGGAAACTACACCTTC CASSLMSGNYTF
TRBJ2-7 13 - - TRBV28 TGTGCCAGCAGTTTGAGGGCTGTTTACGAGCAGTACTTC CASSLRAVYEQYF
TRBJ2-7 15 TRBD1 - TRBV11-2 TGTGCCAGCAGCCTCAGGGGGATTGGGTATTACGAGCAGTACTTC CASSLRGIGYYEQYF
TRBJ2-2 13 TRBD1 - TRBV5-1 TGCGCCAGCAGTCTTCAGGGGGCCGGGGAGCTGTTTTTT CASSLQGAGELFF
TRBJ2-3 17 TRBD2 - TRBV5-1 TGCGCCAGCAACCGGGGACTAGGGTTCCAGAACACAGATACGCAGTATTTT CASNRGLGFQNTDTQYF
TRBJ2-5 20 TRBD2 - TRBV29-1 TGCAGCGTTGAACCCGCCCGACAGACTAAAGCGGGGATGAACCAAGAGACCCAGTACTTC CSVEPARQTKAGMNQETQYF
TRBJ1-2 15 TRBD1 - TRBV19 TGTGCCAGTAACTCTCCAGGACAGGTTGAATATGGCTACACCTTC CASNSPGQVEYGYTF
TRBJ2-7 15 TRBD1 - TRBV10-3 TGTGCCATCAGTGAAAGGGGGACAGGAACCTACGAGCAGTACTTC CAISERGTGTYEQYF
TRBJ1-1 13 TRBD1 - TRBV29-1 TGCAGCGTTCCCGGGACAGCGAACACTGAAGCTTTCTTT CSVPGTANTEAFF
TRBJ2-7 11 TRBD1 - TRBV2 TGTGCCAGCCGGGACAGGGGCGAGCAGTACTTC CASRDRGEQYF
TRBJ1-1 13 - - TRBV2 TGTGCCAGGCGGGGAACCGGCGGCACTGAAGCTTTCTTT CARRGTGGTEAFF
TRBJ2-1 15 TRBD2 - TRBV6-5 TGTGCCAGCAGATTAGCGGGGGGACCCTACAATGAGCAGTTCTTC CASRLAGGPYNEQFF
TRBJ1-5 14 - few TRBV25-1 TGTGCCAGCAGTCGCTCCACAGGAAATCAGCCCCAGCATTTT CASSRSTGNQPQHF
TRBJ1-1 14 - - TRBV5-1 TGCGCCAGCAGCCGAGCCTCGAGGAACACTGAAGCTTTCTTT CASSRASRNTEAFF
TRBJ2-3 15 TRBD2 - TRBV6-4 TGTGCCAGCAGTGATTCTGGCGGGGGGGCGGATACGCAGTATTTT CASSDSGGGADTQYF
TRBJ2-3 14 - - TRBV6-5 TGTGCCAGCAGTTACGGACAACGGAGCGGGACGCAGTATTTT CASSYGQRSGTQYF
TRBJ1-3 16 TRBD1 - TRBV7-6 TGTGCCAGCAGCTCGATAAGACAGGGGGCTGGAAACACCATATATTTT CASSSIRQGAGNTIYF
TRBJ1-1 14 - - TRBV28 TGTGCCAGCAAGCTCGGGGGGGCGGACACTGAAGCTTTCTTT CASKLGGADTEAFF
TRBJ1-2 13 - once TRBV6-4 TGTGCCAGCAGTGACTCTTGGGGCTCCGGCTACACCTTC CASSDSWGSGYTF
TRBJ2-5 14 TRBD2 few TRBV5-1 TGCGCCAGCAGCAGGAGCGGGGGCACAGAGACCCAGTACTTC CASSRSGGTETQYF
TRBJ1-1 12 - - TRBV5-6 TGTGCCAGCAGTTATCCGGGATCTGAAGCTTTCTTT CASSYPGSEAFF
TRBJ2-1 14 - - TRBV27 TGTGCCACATGGGAGTTAAGCTCCTACAATGAGCAGTTCTTC CATWELSSYNEQFF
TRBJ2-4 15 TRBD1 - TRBV6-1 TGTGCCAGCAGTGTACAGGGGGCTTCTAATTCCATTCAGTACTTC CASSVQGASNSIQYF
TRBJ2-3 14 - - TRBV5-1 TGCGCCAGCAGCTTGACAGGGATCACAGATACGCAGTATTTT CASSLTGITDTQYF
TRBJ2-3 19 TRBD2 - TRBV28 TGTGCCAGCAGTGTCGGACTAGCGGGGGGGTTCGTACCCACAGATACGCAGTATTTT CASSVGLAGGFVPTDTQYF
TRBJ2-7 14 - - TRBV13 TGTGCCAGCAGTCGGGGGGCCTATTTCTACGAGCAGTACTTC CASSRGAYFYEQYF
TRBJ2-5 15 TRBD1 - TRBV19 TGTGCCAGTAGTCGTCGACAGGGCGCTGAAGAGACCCAGTACTTC CASSRRQGAEETQYF
TRBJ1-3 12 - - TRBV28 TGTGCCAGCGTGGCCTCTGGAAACACCATATATTTT CASVASGNTIYF
TRBJ1-5 13 - few TRBV7-9 TGTGCCAGCAGCTTTGGGGCCGGACAGCCCCAGCATTTT CASSFGAGQPQHF
TRBJ1-1 20 TRBD1 - TRBV5-1 TGCGCCAGCAGCTTCGGGACAGGGGGCGACTCGGAACTAAGGAACACTGAAGCTTTCTTT CASSFGTGGDSELRNTEAFF
TRBJ1-4 14 - - TRBV6-1 TGTGCCATAGTATGGGGGGCAACTAATGAAAAACTGTTTTTT CAIVWGATNEKLFF
TRBJ2-2 16 - few TRBV4-1 TGCGCCAGCAGCCAAGATCCGAGACTGTACACCGGGGAGCTGTTTTTT CASSQDPRLYTGELFF
TRBJ1-2 14 TRBD1 - TRBV5-1 TGCGCCAGCAGCACCGGGACAGCTAACTATGGCTACACCTTC CASSTGTANYGYTF